The 18 T cell receptor beta chains in this list originate from one sample, sequenced in a study of blood T cell repertoires in COVID-19. Method: immunoSEQ multiplex PCR; TCRdb's copy keeps in-frame clones and lacks some. The data contain around 20,000 clones, roughly 91% of them singletons. The sequenced sample was peripheral blood. The receptors shown here come from a human donor in a cohort sampled during active COVID-19.

This clone was found once. The chain joins TRBV19 to TRBJ2-1; 9 nucleotides agree with TRBD2. Germline CDR1 and CDR2: LNHDA and SQIVND (reference sequence). Unmatched junction bases numbered 11, after V lost 4 bases and J lost 10 bases. This CDR3 is 15 amino acids long. The CDR3 bases are TGTGCCAGTAGTACCCAAACCGGGACTAGCAGGGAGCAGTTCTTC. Its translation is CASSTQTGTSREQFF.

This clone appeared once. V is TRBV19 and J is TRBJ2-7; 8 positions match TRBD2. There are 15 residues in the CDR3. Germline V gene lookup returns CDR1 LNHDA and CDR2 SQIVND (reference sequence). V lost 5 bases and J lost 0; bases outside the gene matches: 6. The CDR3 sequence is CASSDSGRSSYEQYF. The CDR3 DNA follows: TGTGCCAGTAGTGACAGCGGGAGAAGCTCCTACGAGCAGTACTTC.

The sample holds one count of this clone. V gene TRBV6-6 combines with J gene TRBJ1-3; 10 bases are shared with TRBD1. The CDR3 runs 19 residues. Germline CDR1 and CDR2: MNHNY and SVGAGI (reference sequence). Germline trimming cut 6 bases from V and 0 bases from J; bases unmatched to any gene: 14. In DNA form, the CDR3 reads TGTGCCAGCAGCTATTCCGGGACAGGGGCCCGTGACTCTGGAAACACCATATATTTT. Translating gives CASSYSGTGARDSGNTIYF.

The chain has TRBV7-8 and TRBJ2-5; no clear D. Between the trimmed V and J ends, which lost 3 bases and 1 base, there was a span of 12 bases. Germline V CDR1 and CDR2: SGHVS, FQNEAQ. The CDR3 length is 15 residues. The CDR3 is CASSFTEILQETQYF. The CDR3 DNA follows: TGTGCCAGCAGCTTTACAGAGATTCTCCAAGAGACCCAGTACTTC.

This chain connects TRBV12-3 or TRBV12-4 to TRBJ2-5; D may be TRBD1 (5 bases). The V gene lost 3 bases and the J gene lost 5 bases, with 10 bases spanning the gap. The CDR3 totals 13 residues. The CDR3 sequence is CASSFQGGETQYF. DNA of the CDR3: TGTGCCAGCAGTTTTCAGGGTGGGGAGACCCAGTACTTC.

This chain uses TRBV6-6 with TRBJ2-5; no clear D. V was cut by 5 bases and J by 3 bases, with 4 bases left in between. The CDR3 has 11 amino acids. Germline V gene data show CDR1 as MNHNY and CDR2 as SVGAGI (reference sequence). The CDR3, as DNA: TGTGCCAGCAGTCCCAAAGAGACCCAGTACTTC. Translating gives CASSPKETQYF.

J is TRBJ2-2 and V is TRBV3-1 (or the pseudogene TRBV3-2), with 16 bases aligning to TRBD2. Germline V lookup: CDR1 LGHDT, CDR2 YNNKEL (reference sequence). The V and J ends lost 4 bases and 1 base, in that order; junction bases with no gene match: 9. CDR3 length: 20 residues. In DNA form, the CDR3 reads TGTGCCAGCAGCCGACAATCGGGACTAGCGGGGGGGCGGAACACCGGGGAGCTGTTTTTT. Translating gives CASSRQSGLAGGRNTGELFF.

CDR3 sequence reads: CASSQVPGTGGAYEQYF. CDR3 bases: TGTGCCAGCAGCCAAGTCCCGGGGACAGGAGGGGCCTACGAGCAGTACTTC. The rearrangement uses TRBV3-1 (or the pseudogene TRBV3-2) and TRBJ2-7; TRBD1 agrees at 8 bases. Losses at the gene ends were 1 base for V and 2 bases for J; bases not matched to a gene: 10. The CDR3 spans 17 residues. Germline CDR1 LGHDT, CDR2 YNNKEL (reference sequence).

The rearrangement joins TRBV28 to TRBJ2-4, with TRBD1 matching over 11 bases. With V trimmed by 3 bases and J by 14 bases, 15 bases remained unmatched. The length of the CDR3 is 16 residues. Germline CDR1 and CDR2: MDHEN and SYDVKM. This chain's CDR3 is CASSFGDRGGTSPEYF. The CDR3, as DNA: TGTGCCAGCAGTTTTGGGGACAGGGGGGGGACTAGTCCAGAGTACTTC.

The chain employs TRBV19 and TRBJ2-7; 10 bases agree with TRBD1. J lost 5 bases, V lost 0 bases, and 7 bases had no gene match. Germline values: CDR1 LNHDA, CDR2 SQIVND (reference sequence). The length of the CDR3 is 16 residues. This chain's CDR3 is CASSIDPRTGGDEQYF. The CDR3 DNA follows: TGTGCCAGTAGTATAGATCCCCGGACAGGGGGTGACGAGCAGTACTTC.

The rearrangement joins TRBV2 to TRBJ1-2; D is uncertain. The CDR3 runs 11 residues. Germline V gene data show CDR1 as SNHLY and CDR2 as FYNNEI. Deletions cut 4 bases from V and 7 bases from J, with 7 bases between. CDR3 sequence (DNA): TGTGCCAGCAGTGTGCAGGTTGGCTACACCTTC. It specifies CASSVQVGYTF.

The count of this clone is one. This chain uses TRBV19 with TRBJ2-7; 8 bases map to TRBD1. Germline V gene sequence: CDR1 LNHDA, CDR2 SQIVND (reference sequence). The CDR3 spans 11 residues. J gave up 5 bases and V 8 bases, and 2 bases lay outside the gene matches. CDR3 bases: TGTGCCAGTTCGGACAGGGACGAGCAGTACTTC. As protein: CASSDRDEQYF. The full variable domain, in which reference TRBV19 and TRBJ2-7 provide the parts outside the CDR3, is DGGITQSPKYLFRKEGQNVTLSCEQNLNHDAMYWYRQDPGQGLRLIYYSQIVNDFQKGDIAEGYSVSREKKESFPLTVTSAQKNPTAFYLCASSDRDEQYFGPGTRLTVT.

The rearrangement links TRBV25-1 to TRBJ1-2; 8 bases line up with TRBD1. CDR1 MGHDK and CDR2 SYGVNS come from the germline V gene. Trimming cost V 3 bases and J 7 bases; bases outside gene matches: 7. The CDR3 spans 14 residues. For the CDR3, the DNA is TGTGCCAGCAGTGACCCGGACAGGGTTCGTGGCTACACCTTC. Translating gives CASSDPDRVRGYTF.

The J gene is TRBJ1-2, the V gene TRBV30; D not certain. The CDR3 is 11 residues long. The V gene's germline CDR1 is GTSNPN and CDR2 SVGIG (reference sequence). V gave up 5 bases and J gave up 4 bases, with 8 bases separating them. CDR3 DNA: TGTGCCTGGGTTGGCCTCTATGGCTACACCTTC. Amino acid sequence: CAWVGLYGYTF.

The CDR3 DNA sequence: TGCGCCAGCAGCCCCACAGGGGTCAGCTCCTACGAGCAGTACTTC. Translation: CASSPTGVSSYEQYF. V usage is TRBV5-1 and J usage is TRBJ2-7; 7 bases match TRBD1. The CDR3 has 15 residues. Germline loops: CDR1 SGHRS, CDR2 YFSETQ. Trimming took 4 bases from V and 0 from J; bases not matched to a gene: 7. The whole variable domain, remainder taken from reference TRBV5-1 and TRBJ2-7, is KAGVTQTPRYLIKTRGQQVTLSCSPISGHRSVSWYQQTPGQGLQFLFEYFSETQRNKGNFPGRFSGRQFSNSRSEMNVSTLELGDSALYLCASSPTGVSSYEQYFGPGTRLTVT.

V and J are TRBV5-1 and TRBJ1-2; weak D call: TRBD1 (6 bases). Germline V lookup: CDR1 SGHRS, CDR2 YFSETQ. The V end was cut by 0 bases, the J end by 7 bases, with 19 bases between. The length of the CDR3 is 16 residues. CDR3 residues: CASSLGVFGTLTGYTF. As DNA, the CDR3 is TGCGCCAGCAGCTTGGGGGTGTTTGGGACACTGACTGGCTACACCTTC.

The rearrangement joins TRBV6-2 or TRBV6-3 to TRBJ2-3, with a tentative D call TRBD2 (6 bases). This CDR3 spans 14 amino acids. Trimming took 6 bases from V and 7 from J, leaving 17 bases between them. The germline CDR1 and CDR2 sequences are MNHEY and SVGEGT. As DNA, the CDR3 is TGTGCCAGCAGACCTATGGCCGGGAGTTATACGCAGTATTTT. Translation: CASRPMAGSYTQYF.

This clone showed up just once. The rearrangement uses TRBV5-4 and TRBJ2-1; 13 nucleotides match TRBD2. Losses at the gene ends were 4 bases for V and 3 bases for J; bases not matched to a gene: 7. This CDR3 region has 17 residues. Germline loops: CDR1 SGHNT, CDR2 YYREEE (reference sequence). CDR3 in amino acids: CASSPGLAGVIYNEQFF. For the CDR3, the DNA is TGTGCCAGCAGCCCAGGACTAGCGGGAGTAATCTACAATGAGCAGTTCTTC.